This T cell receptor beta chain was obtained from a study of blood T cell repertoires in COVID-19. About the research overall: From the United States, Italy and Spain came samples of acute and convalescent COVID-19. In each case, the material was cDNA or gDNA derived from T cells, B-cell-depleted T cells, or PBMCs.

Methods used by the authors: The assay estimated nucleated cells by amplifying reference gene primers. Some clones are missing from TCRdb's copy, which holds only in-frame ones; the method was immunoSEQ multiplex PCR. That table supplies the V and J calls and clone size; D and trimming were determined from the DNA. The sample lists approximately 59,000 clones, about 81% occurring once. Trimming cost V 7 bases and J 3 bases, with 13 bases left between them. The CDR3 loop spans 12 amino acids. Germline V CDR1 and CDR2: SQVTM, ANQGSEA. This clone has a single count. The V call is TRBV29-1, the J call TRBJ2-7, with D unclear. Sequenced sample: peripheral blood. This receptor was identified in an elderly man with acute or convalescent COVID-19. CDR3 residues: CSARRSDYEQYF. In DNA form, the CDR3 reads TGCAGCGCCCGGCGGTCTGACTACGAGCAGTACTTC.